This T cell receptor beta chain was obtained from a study of blood T cell repertoires in COVID-19. Study information: Specimens from acute and convalescent COVID-19 originated in the United States, Italy and Spain. Sources were T cells, B-cell-depleted T cells, or PBMCs; the material itself was cDNA or gDNA.

Residents of approximately 25 US areas, aged roughly 18 to 89 years, made up the participants. Methods used by the authors: Researchers report that nucleated cell counts were estimated from reference gene primer amplification. Profiling relied on immunoSEQ multiplex PCR, and the TCRdb table lists in-frame clones only, not all of them. The V and J calls and clone size were taken over from that table, and D and trimming were inferred from the DNA. The table includes about 470,000 clones, roughly 90% detected once. CDR3 length: 16 residues. Germline CDR1 and CDR2: SGHVS and FQNEAQ. The trim removed 5 bases at V and 0 bases at J, leaving 9 bases unmatched.

Source material: PBMCs or T cells enriched from blood (not recorded which). The receptor was isolated from a woman aged 18-29 years who had recovered from COVID-19. The chain employs TRBV7-8 and TRBJ2-7, with 8 bases fitting TRBD2. CDR3 in DNA: TGTGCCAGCAGCCCTATAGCGGGGCAAGGCTCCTACGAGCAGTACTTC. It codes for CASSPIAGQGSYEQYF. Based on the CDR3 plus reference TRBV7-8 and TRBJ2-7, the full variable domain is GAGVSQSPRYKVAKRGQDVALRCDPISGHVSLFWYQQALGQGPEFLTYFQNEAQLDKSGLPSDRFFAERPEGSVSTLKIQRTQQEDSAVYLCASSPIAGQGSYEQYFGPGTRLTVT.